This entry lists 12 T cell receptor beta chains sequenced from one sample in a study of blood T cell repertoires in COVID-19. Profiling relied on immunoSEQ multiplex PCR, and the TCRdb table lists in-frame clones only, not all of them. In the table there are about 59,000 clones, about 70% of which are singletons. Sequenced input: peripheral blood. These receptors all stem from a woman in her 70s with acute or convalescent COVID-19.

V gene TRBV27 combines with J gene TRBJ2-2, with 8 bases fitting TRBD1. CDR3 length: 14 amino acids. With 6 bases clipped from V and 3 bases from J, the junction kept 3 bases outside the gene matches. Germline V gene sequence: CDR1 MNHEY, CDR2 SMNVEV (reference sequence). The chain's CDR3 is CASSRGRYTGELFF. As DNA, the CDR3 is TGTGCCAGCAGCAGGGGGCGGTACACCGGGGAGCTGTTTTTT.

This chain joins TRBV11-3 and TRBJ1-2; no definite D call. The germline V gene has CDR1 SGHNT and CDR2 YENEEA. The V gene lost 0 bases and the J gene lost 8 bases, with 10 bases spanning the gap. The CDR3 sequence is 13 residues long. For the CDR3, the DNA is TGTGCCAGCAGCTTAGATCCAGACGGGGGCTACACCTTC. It encodes CASSLDPDGGYTF. The entire variable domain, with the rest obtained from reference TRBV11-3 and TRBJ1-2, is as follows: EAGVVQSPRYKIIEKKQPVAFWCNPISGHNTLYWYLQNLGQGPELLIRYENEEAVDDSQLPKDRFSAERLKGVDSTLKIQPAELGDSAVYLCASSLDPDGGYTFGSGTRLTVV.

The chain links TRBV2 to TRBJ1-1; the D gene is possibly TRBD1 (5 bases). V shed 10 bases and J shed 4 bases, with 13 bases lying between them. Germline V gives CDR1 SNHLY, CDR2 FYNNEI. The CDR3 contains 12 residues. The CDR3 is CATRREGTEAFF. CDR3 in DNA: TGTGCCACTCGCAGGGAGGGCACTGAAGCTTTCTTT.

This clone was counted once. The chain has TRBV7-9 and TRBJ1-5; possibly TRBD1 for D (6 bases). V lost 2 bases and J 7 bases, leaving 15 bases between the germline ends. The CDR3 runs to 15 residues. In germline, CDR1 is SEHNR, CDR2 FQNEAQ (reference sequence). The CDR3: CASSLSLSGAQPQHF. The CDR3 bases are TGTGCCAGCAGCTTAAGCCTCTCAGGGGCCCAGCCCCAGCATTTT.

The chain joins TRBV5-1 to TRBJ2-7; 7 nucleotides align to TRBD1. Germline CDR1 reads SGHRS; CDR2 reads YFSETQ. This CDR3 contains 14 residues. Germline trimming cut 2 bases from V and 6 bases from J; bases unmatched to any gene: 8. This CDR3 reads CASSLNDRAGEQYF. The CDR3 coding sequence is TGCGCCAGCAGCTTAAACGACAGGGCTGGCGAGCAGTACTTC.

J is TRBJ1-1 and V is TRBV5-1, with 7 bases that match TRBD1. This CDR3 has 13 residues. Losses at the gene ends were 4 bases for V and 7 bases for J; bases not matched to a gene: 7. The germline gives CDR1 SGHRS, CDR2 YFSETQ. The CDR3 loop reads CASSRRDSGEAFF. CDR3 bases: TGCGCCAGCAGCCGCCGGGACAGCGGTGAAGCTTTCTTT.

The chain has TRBV5-1 and TRBJ2-1, with 9 bases aligning to TRBD2. The V segment lost 9 bases and the J segment 7 bases; nucleotides outside the gene matches: 11. Per the germline V gene, CDR1 is SGHRS and CDR2 is YFSETQ. This CDR3 spans 14 amino acids. In DNA, the CDR3 is TGCGCCACCTCCGCGGGCGGGGGGGCGAATGAGCAGTTCTTC. Translation: CATSAGGGANEQFF.

This clone was picked up a small number of times. This chain joins TRBV5-4 and TRBJ1-1; 8 positions agree with TRBD1. Germline V gives CDR1 SGHNT, CDR2 YYREEE (reference sequence). V shed 3 bases, J shed 0 bases, and the junction held 1 base outside the gene matches. This CDR3 contains 14 residues. The CDR3 is CASSWTGMNTEAFF. For the CDR3, the DNA is TGTGCCAGCAGCTGGACAGGGATGAACACTGAAGCTTTCTTT.

The chain links TRBV11-2 to TRBJ1-3; 8 nucleotides align to TRBD1. The CDR3 is made up of 15 amino acids. Germline lookup yields CDR1 SGHAT and CDR2 FQNNGV. Trimming removed 6 bases from V and 0 bases from J; junction bases left unmatched: 4. CDR3 nucleotides: TGTGCCAGCAGTCCCAGGGGGCGCTCTGGAAACACCATATATTTT. This gives the protein CASSPRGRSGNTIYF.

Many counts were recorded for this clone. V gene TRBV19 combines with J gene TRBJ1-1; tentatively, D is TRBD1 (5 bases). V was trimmed by 10 bases and J by 4 bases, leaving 19 bases between them. CDR3 size: 14 residues. Germline CDR1 and CDR2: LNHDA and SQIVND (reference sequence). Here the CDR3 DNA reads TGTGCCACCTCCCTGCCTGCAGGGCGCACTGAAGCTTTCTTT. Amino acid sequence: CATSLPAGRTEAFF.

At least ten counts were recorded for this clone. This chain links TRBV9 with TRBJ2-7; TRBD1 agrees at 9 bases. Germline lookup yields CDR1 SGDLS and CDR2 YYNGEE. V lost 3 bases, J lost 4 bases, and 5 bases stayed unmatched. The length of the CDR3 is 14 residues. The CDR3 protein is CASSETGGPYEQYF. The CDR3, as DNA: TGTGCCAGCAGCGAAACAGGGGGCCCTTACGAGCAGTACTTC.

The genes are TRBV11-3 and TRBJ1-4; D not certain. This CDR3 comprises 13 residues. The V and J ends lost 8 bases and 2 bases respectively, with 9 bases between them. CDR1 is SGHNT, CDR2 YENEEA, per germline. In nucleotides, the CDR3 is TGTGCCAGCTCAATTGCGACTAATGAAAAACTGTTTTTT. It is translated as CASSIATNEKLFF.